The rows below give T cell receptor beta chains drawn from one sample of a study of blood T cell repertoires in COVID-19. Profiled with immunoSEQ multiplex PCR; TCRdb holds only in-frame clones, not every one. The sample has about 210,000 clones; around 80% are singletons. The sequenced material came from peripheral blood. The receptor source for this set is a man aged 50 to 59 with active or convalescent COVID-19. The CDR3 runs from the conserved cysteine through the conserved F or W. The order of the fields is clone size, J gene, V gene, D gene, CDR3 protein, CDR3 DNA. A D gene is named only where the DNA matches it firmly. Expanded clones get a size class; other rows say once, few or many, or leave the size out.

NA,TRBJ2-5,TRBV19,TRBD2,CARVAGGQETQYF,TGTGCCCGGGTAGCGGGGGGCCAGGAGACCCAGTACTTC
NA,TRBJ1-1,TRBV5-1,NA,CASSLRQSTEAFF,TGCGCCAGCAGCTTAAGACAGAGCACTGAAGCTTTCTTT
once,TRBJ2-5,TRBV7-2,TRBD1,CASSLIWGTDQETQYF,TGTGCCAGCAGCTTAATTTGGGGGACAGACCAAGAGACCCAGTACTTC
NA,TRBJ2-5,TRBV5-4,TRBD1,CASSLGQGAWETQYF,TGTGCCAGCAGCTTGGGACAGGGGGCTTGGGAGACCCAGTACTTC
NA,TRBJ2-7,TRBV28,TRBD2,CASIGRTSGIYPLWEQYF,TGTGCCAGCATCGGAAGGACTAGCGGGATTTACCCCCTTTGGGAGCAGTACTTC
few,TRBJ2-2,TRBV7-3,NA,CASSPARGGELFF,TGTGCCAGCAGCCCAGCTCGGGGTGGGGAGCTGTTTTTT
NA,TRBJ2-2,TRBV11-2,TRBD2,CASSLVGTSGFTGELFF,TGTGCCAGCAGCTTAGTTGGGACTAGCGGCTTCACCGGGGAGCTGTTTTTT
NA,TRBJ2-3,TRBV18,TRBD2,CASASAGGADTQYF,TGTGCCAGCGCTTCGGCGGGGGGAGCAGATACGCAGTATTTT
NA,TRBJ2-1,TRBV14,TRBD1,CASSSGTGPRVEQFF,TGTGCCAGCAGCTCCGGGACAGGACCCCGTGTGGAGCAGTTCTTC
NA,TRBJ1-1,TRBV6-2/TRBV6-3,TRBD1,CASSYSLTGGGYTEAFF,TGTGCCAGCAGTTACTCTCTGACAGGGGGCGGGTACACTGAAGCTTTCTTT
NA,TRBJ1-3,TRBV29-1,NA,CSITGVDSGNTIYF,TGCAGCATCACAGGAGTGGACTCTGGAAACACCATATATTTT
NA,TRBJ2-6,TRBV30,TRBD1,CAWTPGTGGNGANVLTF,TGTGCCTGGACCCCGGGGACAGGGGGTAATGGGGCCAACGTCCTGACTTTC
NA,TRBJ1-2,TRBV3-1/TRBV3-2,NA,CASSQETERNYGYTF,TGTGCCAGCAGCCAAGAAACAGAACGTAACTATGGCTACACCTTC
NA,TRBJ1-1,TRBV6-5,TRBD1,CASSYSTGYTEAFF,TGTGCCAGCAGTTACTCGACAGGGTACACTGAAGCTTTCTTT
once,TRBJ1-4,TRBV4-3,NA,CASSQRGGEKLFF,TGCGCCAGCAGCCAAAGGGGAGGGGAAAAACTGTTTTTT
NA,TRBJ2-7,TRBV18,TRBD2,CASSPPGLAEYEQYF,TGTGCCAGCTCACCTCCGGGACTAGCGGAATACGAGCAGTACTTC
NA,TRBJ1-4,TRBV3-1/TRBV3-2,NA,CASSRDNMGEKLFF,TGTGCCAGCAGCCGGGACAACATGGGGGAAAAACTGTTTTTT
NA,TRBJ2-3,TRBV15,TRBD1,CATSGPPGQGRDTQYF,TGTGCCACCAGCGGACCCCCGGGACAGGGCCGAGATACGCAGTATTTT
NA,TRBJ1-4,TRBV4-3,TRBD1,CASSQYRGGEKLFF,TGCGCCAGCAGCCAATACAGGGGTGGGGAAAAACTGTTTTTT
NA,TRBJ2-3,TRBV19,NA,CASSLQGHTDTQYF,TGTGCCAGTAGTCTCCAGGGCCACACAGATACGCAGTATTTT
once,TRBJ2-3,TRBV5-1,TRBD1,CASSGQGASDTQYF,TGCGCCAGCAGCGGACAGGGGGCCTCAGATACGCAGTATTTT
few,TRBJ2-3,TRBV2,NA,CASGAAPTNTQYF,TGTGCCAGCGGGGCAGCTCCGACCAATACGCAGTATTTT
NA,TRBJ1-1,TRBV7-2,TRBD1,CASSLGGQGARTEAFF,TGTGCCAGCAGCTTAGGGGGACAGGGGGCGCGGACTGAAGCTTTCTTT
NA,TRBJ1-5,TRBV4-3,NA,CASSPQGYSNQPQHF,TGCGCCAGCAGCCCCCAGGGCTATAGCAATCAGCCCCAGCATTTT
once,TRBJ1-2,TRBV6-5,TRBD1,CASSWTGGDGYTF,TGTGCCAGCAGTTGGACAGGAGGGGATGGCTACACCTTC
once,TRBJ1-2,TRBV28,TRBD1,CASSLDRARGYTF,TGTGCCAGCAGTCTGGACAGGGCGCGTGGCTACACCTTC
few,TRBJ2-2,TRBV6-5,NA,CASSFQGGLNTGELFF,TGTGCCAGCAGTTTCCAGGGGGGCTTGAACACCGGGGAGCTGTTTTTT
NA,TRBJ1-3,TRBV5-1,NA,CASSLAGVGSGNTIYF,TGCGCCAGCAGCTTGGCCGGGGTAGGCTCTGGAAACACCATATATTTT
NA,TRBJ1-6,TRBV4-3,NA,CASSQDSGRGHSPLHF,TGCGCCAGCAGCCAAGATAGCGGTAGGGGCCATTCACCCCTCCACTTT
NA,TRBJ2-3,TRBV7-9,TRBD2,CASSPHLAGGRTDTQYF,TGTGCCAGCAGCCCACACCTAGCGGGGGGACGCACAGATACGCAGTATTTT
NA,TRBJ2-7,TRBV28,TRBD2,CASSFGPESSGYEQYF,TGTGCCAGCAGTTTCGGCCCGGAGTCTAGCGGATACGAGCAGTACTTC
few,TRBJ2-3,TRBV5-4,TRBD2,CASSFPAGGSTDTQYF,TGTGCCAGCAGTTTCCCAGCGGGAGGGAGCACAGATACGCAGTATTTT
NA,TRBJ2-3,TRBV12-3/TRBV12-4,TRBD1,CASSRTGTDTQYF,TGTGCCAGCAGTAGGACAGGGACAGATACGCAGTATTTT
NA,TRBJ1-1,TRBV4-2,NA,CASRDGLMNTEAFF,TGTGCCAGCAGAGACGGACTGATGAACACTGAAGCTTTCTTT
NA,TRBJ1-5,TRBV2,NA,CASSELSSNQPQHF,TGTGCCAGCAGTGAACTCAGTAGCAATCAGCCCCAGCATTTT
NA,TRBJ2-7,TRBV28,NA,CASSTNSYEQYF,TGTGCCAGCAGTACTAATTCCTACGAGCAGTACTTC
NA,TRBJ2-2,TRBV4-3,NA,CASSQDRGSSDAGELFF,TGCGCCAGCAGCCAAGATCGAGGTTCTAGCGATGCCGGGGAGCTGTTTTTT
NA,TRBJ2-3,TRBV3-1/TRBV3-2,NA,CASSTAFTQYF,TGTGCCAGCAGCACTGCATTTACGCAGTATTTT
few,TRBJ2-3,TRBV4-3,NA,CASSRNHRVGSDTQYF,TGCGCCAGCAGCCGCAATCACAGGGTAGGGTCAGATACGCAGTATTTT
NA,TRBJ1-2,TRBV7-7,TRBD1,CASSHRTGTYGYTF,TGTGCTAGCAGCCACCGGACAGGGACCTATGGCTACACCTTC
NA,TRBJ1-2,TRBV3-1/TRBV3-2,NA,CASSQSYREYGYTF,TGTGCCAGCAGCCAATCCTACAGGGAGTATGGCTACACCTTC
few,TRBJ2-3,TRBV9,NA,CASSVEGQSTDTQYF,TGTGCCAGCAGCGTAGAGGGACAAAGCACAGATACGCAGTATTTT